This is a list of T cell receptor beta chains from one sample in a study of shared clonotypes between healthy human individuals. Using immunoSEQ multiplex PCR, the repertoire was profiled, and TCRdb retains in-frame clones only, with some absent. The sample holds 800,000 or so clones; roughly 96% are singletons and the top ten take less than 0.25%. Sequencing was done on a sample of naive CD8+ T cells sorted from blood. These TCRs come from a man in his thirties or forties in good health. The conserved cysteine and the conserved F or W are not part of the CDR3 here. The order of the fields is CDR3 length, J gene, V gene, CDR3 protein.

length: 10; J: TRBJ1-4; V: TRBV28; CDR3: ASSSNDEKLF
length: 13; J: TRBJ1-2; V: TRBV30; CDR3: AWSVPGTGRLGYT
length: 15; J: TRBJ2-6; V: TRBV21-1; CDR3: ASSKWQLSSGANVLT
length: 13; J: TRBJ2-7; V: TRBV5-1; CDR3: ASSVTGGPTGEQY
length: 12; J: TRBJ2-7; V: TRBV6-4; CDR3: ASSPSAGSHEQY
length: 14; J: TRBJ2-7; V: TRBV30; CDR3: AWSVPGLTGVYEQY
length: 10; J: TRBJ2-7; V: TRBV27; CDR3: ATSRGADEQY
length: 11; J: TRBJ2-1; V: TRBV19; CDR3: ASTSLTGNEQF
length: 11; J: TRBJ2-7; V: TRBV5-5; CDR3: ASSLARPYEQY
length: 15; J: TRBJ2-7; V: TRBV7-9; CDR3: ASSSGLGTSGKGEQY
length: 12; J: TRBJ2-5; V: TRBV27; CDR3: ATSRRDKQETQY
length: 12; J: TRBJ2-7; V: TRBV4-1; CDR3: ASSQGPVSYEQY
length: 14; J: TRBJ2-2; V: TRBV9; CDR3: ASSVGTGGVSGELF
length: 12; J: TRBJ1-2; V: TRBV6-6; CDR3: ASSQGRVFYGYT
length: 13; J: TRBJ2-1; V: TRBV9; CDR3: ASSVWGRALEEQF
length: 15; J: TRBJ2-3; V: TRBV7-9; CDR3: ASSSILAGAGTDTQY
length: 13; J: TRBJ1-5; V: TRBV5-1; CDR3: ASSLGTGSNQPQH
length: 13; J: TRBJ2-7; V: TRBV29-1; CDR3: SVHGGQGAPYEQY
length: 12; J: TRBJ2-2; V: TRBV7-9; CDR3: ASSPARRTGELF
length: 14; J: TRBJ1-2; V: TRBV9; CDR3: ASSVGDRASNEGYT
length: 10; J: TRBJ2-7; V: TRBV28; CDR3: ASSLVDYEQY